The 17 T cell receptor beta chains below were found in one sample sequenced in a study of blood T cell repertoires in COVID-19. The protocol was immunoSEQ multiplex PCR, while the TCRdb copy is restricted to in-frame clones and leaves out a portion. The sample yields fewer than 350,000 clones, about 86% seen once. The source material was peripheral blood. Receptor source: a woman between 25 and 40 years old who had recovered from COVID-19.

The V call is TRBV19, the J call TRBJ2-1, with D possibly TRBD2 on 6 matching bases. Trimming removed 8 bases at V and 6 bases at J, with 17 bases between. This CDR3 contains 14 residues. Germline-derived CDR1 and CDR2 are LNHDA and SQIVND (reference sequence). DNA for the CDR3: TGTGCCAGTGGAAGTACGGGGGAGGTCAATGAGCAGTTCTTC. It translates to CASGSTGEVNEQFF.

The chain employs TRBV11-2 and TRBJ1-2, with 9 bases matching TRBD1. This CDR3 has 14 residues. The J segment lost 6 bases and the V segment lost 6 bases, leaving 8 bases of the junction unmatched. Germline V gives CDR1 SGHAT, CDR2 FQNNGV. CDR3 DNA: TGTGCCAGCAGTTATAGGACAGGGGTGGATGGCTACACCTTC. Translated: CASSYRTGVDGYTF.

The CDR3 DNA is TGTGCCAGTAGTCCCACCTCAGGGTATAGCAATCAGCCCCAGCATTTT. Translated, it gives CASSPTSGYSNQPQHF. The V gene is TRBV19, the J gene TRBJ1-5; D possibly corresponds to TRBD1 (5 bases). The CDR3 extends over 16 amino acids. The germline CDR1 and CDR2 sequences are LNHDA and SQIVND (reference sequence). V dropped 5 bases and J dropped 0 bases, with 14 bases sitting between them.

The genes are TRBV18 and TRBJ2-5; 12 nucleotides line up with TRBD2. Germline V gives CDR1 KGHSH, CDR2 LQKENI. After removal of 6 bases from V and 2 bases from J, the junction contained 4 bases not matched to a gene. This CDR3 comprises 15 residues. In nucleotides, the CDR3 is TGTGCCAGCTCGCTTGGGACTAGCGGGCAAGAGACCCAGTACTTC. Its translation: CASSLGTSGQETQYF.

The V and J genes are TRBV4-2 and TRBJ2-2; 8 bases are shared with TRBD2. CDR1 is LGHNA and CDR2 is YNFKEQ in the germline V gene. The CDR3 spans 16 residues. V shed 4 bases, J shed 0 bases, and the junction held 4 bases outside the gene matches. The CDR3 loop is CASSPRGGANTGELFF. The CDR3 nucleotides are TGTGCCAGCAGCCCTCGGGGGGGGGCGAACACCGGGGAGCTGTTTTTT.

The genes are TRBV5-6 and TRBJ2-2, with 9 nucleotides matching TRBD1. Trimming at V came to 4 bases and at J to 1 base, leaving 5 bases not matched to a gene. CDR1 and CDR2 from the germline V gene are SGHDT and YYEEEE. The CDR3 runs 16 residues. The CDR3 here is CASSLYRGQNTGELFF. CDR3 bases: TGTGCCAGCAGCCTGTACAGGGGGCAGAACACCGGGGAGCTGTTTTTT.

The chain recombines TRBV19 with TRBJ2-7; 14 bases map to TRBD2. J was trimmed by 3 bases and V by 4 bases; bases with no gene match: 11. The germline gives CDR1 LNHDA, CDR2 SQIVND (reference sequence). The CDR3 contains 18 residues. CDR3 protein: CASSTSTSGRGNLYEQYF. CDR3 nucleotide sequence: TGTGCCAGTAGTACCTCGACTAGCGGGAGGGGGAACCTCTACGAGCAGTACTTC. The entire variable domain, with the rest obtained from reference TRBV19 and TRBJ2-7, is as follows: DGGITQSPKYLFRKEGQNVTLSCEQNLNHDAMYWYRQDPGQGLRLIYYSQIVNDFQKGDIAEGYSVSREKKESFPLTVTSAQKNPTAFYLCASSTSTSGRGNLYEQYFGPGTRLTVT.

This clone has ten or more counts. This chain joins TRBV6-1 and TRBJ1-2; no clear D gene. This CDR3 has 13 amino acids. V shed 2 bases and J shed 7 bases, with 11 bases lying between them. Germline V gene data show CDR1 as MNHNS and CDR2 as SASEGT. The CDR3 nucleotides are TGTGCCAGCAGTGAAAAACTTTTTTCTGGCTACACCTTC. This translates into CASSEKLFSGYTF.

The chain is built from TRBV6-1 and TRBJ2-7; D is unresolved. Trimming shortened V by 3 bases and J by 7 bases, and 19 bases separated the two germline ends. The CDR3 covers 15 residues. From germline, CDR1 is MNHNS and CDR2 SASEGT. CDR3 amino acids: CASSDRQTPRREQYF. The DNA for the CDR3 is TGTGCCAGCAGTGATCGCCAGACACCACGTCGGGAGCAGTACTTC.

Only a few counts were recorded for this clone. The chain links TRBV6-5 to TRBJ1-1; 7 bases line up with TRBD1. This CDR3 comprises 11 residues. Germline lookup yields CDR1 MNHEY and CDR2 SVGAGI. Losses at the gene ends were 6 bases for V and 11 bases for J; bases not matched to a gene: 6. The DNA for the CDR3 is TGTGCCAGCAGCCGGACAGGTGTGGCTTTCTTT. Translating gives CASSRTGVAFF.

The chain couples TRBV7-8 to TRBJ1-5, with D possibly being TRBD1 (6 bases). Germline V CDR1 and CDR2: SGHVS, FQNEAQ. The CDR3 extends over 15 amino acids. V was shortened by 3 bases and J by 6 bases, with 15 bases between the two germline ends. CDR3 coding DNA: TGTGCCAGCAGCTTGAGGGCGGGGGCCCCTCAGCCCCAGCATTTT. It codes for CASSLRAGAPQPQHF.

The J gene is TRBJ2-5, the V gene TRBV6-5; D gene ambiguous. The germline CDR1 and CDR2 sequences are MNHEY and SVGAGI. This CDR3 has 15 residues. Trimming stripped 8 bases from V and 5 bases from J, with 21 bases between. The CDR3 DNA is TGTGCCAGCTCCAGGCTCTCCCCCCAAATCGAGACCCAGTACTTC. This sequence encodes CASSRLSPQIETQYF.

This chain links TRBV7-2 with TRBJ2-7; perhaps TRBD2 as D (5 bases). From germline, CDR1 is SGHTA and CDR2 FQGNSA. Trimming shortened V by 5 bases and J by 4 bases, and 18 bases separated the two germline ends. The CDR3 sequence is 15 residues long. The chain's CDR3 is CASSLPRLGGYEQYF. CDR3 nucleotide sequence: TGTGCCAGCAGCCTACCTCGACTCGGCGGGTACGAGCAGTACTTC.

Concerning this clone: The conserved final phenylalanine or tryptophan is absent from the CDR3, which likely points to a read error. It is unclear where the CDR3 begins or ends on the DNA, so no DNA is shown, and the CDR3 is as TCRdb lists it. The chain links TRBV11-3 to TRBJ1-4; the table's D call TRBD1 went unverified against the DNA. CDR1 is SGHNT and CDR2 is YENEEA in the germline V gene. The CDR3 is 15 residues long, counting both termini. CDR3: CASSLSLGQDTRGGL.

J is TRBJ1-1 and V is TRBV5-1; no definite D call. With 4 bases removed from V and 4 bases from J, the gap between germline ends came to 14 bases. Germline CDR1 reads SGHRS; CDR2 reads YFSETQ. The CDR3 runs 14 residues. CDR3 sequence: CASSDGRDITEAFF. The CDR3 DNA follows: TGCGCCAGCAGCGACGGGCGGGATATCACTGAAGCTTTCTTT.

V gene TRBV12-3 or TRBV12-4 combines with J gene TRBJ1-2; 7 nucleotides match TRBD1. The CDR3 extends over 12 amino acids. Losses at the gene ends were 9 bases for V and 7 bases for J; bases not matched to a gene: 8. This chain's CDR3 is CASKQGFSGYTF. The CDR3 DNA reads TGTGCCAGTAAACAGGGGTTCAGTGGCTACACCTTC.

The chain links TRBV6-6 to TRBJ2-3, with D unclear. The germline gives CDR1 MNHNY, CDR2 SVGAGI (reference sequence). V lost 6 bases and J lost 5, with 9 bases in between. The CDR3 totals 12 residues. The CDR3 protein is CASSEEVDTQYF. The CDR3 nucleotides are TGTGCCAGCAGCGAAGAGGTAGATACGCAGTATTTT.